Sequencing of this TCR beta chain was carried out in a study of cytomegalovirus exposure and HLA in healthy donors (dated by TCRdb to about 2017). Concerning the study at large: An earlier analysis of more than 550 of the donors reported about 260 Gb of sequence data and 95 million to 130 million unique TCR beta sequences obtained from around 180 million T cells. Roughly 300 gigabases of sequencing data and about 92 million unique TCR sequences made up an early release that covered 500 to 700 HLA-typed donors. The genetic ancestry cluster associated with self-reported Caucasian donors included roughly 84% of the approximately 400 genotyped donors. The aim of the study was to test whether cataloging public T cell receptors could identify signatures of past pathogen exposure. The T cell repertoires of around 670 subjects were profiled by immunosequencing and related to cytomegalovirus serostatus. Along with the roughly 670-subject first cohort, a separate validation cohort of over a hundred different subjects was used. The study combined high-throughput TCR immunosequencing, statistical association of individual TCRs with disease status, and machine learning to predict cytomegalovirus infection status. To study patterns of TCR occurrence, a later analysis re-analyzed previously published TCR beta repertoires from 666 donors and added high-resolution HLA genotyping. Rather than drawing on any new phenotypic data, the later analysis identified candidate immune exposures from TCR beta sequences and the way those sequences occurred across donors. An earlier analysis of some 600 of the donors applied high-throughput TCR beta sequencing to assess whether each TCR beta V gene segment acted as functional or pseudogenic. Alongside the repertoire data, information on donor age, sex, ethnicity and CMV serostatus was compiled. A later genetic analysis took genome-wide SNP genotypes for about 55% of the roughly 670 donors and used that subset as a discovery cohort. All discovery cohort repertoires had been generated using a single sequencing platform. HLA typing covered class I and class II loci at four-digit resolution. The number of donors typed differed by locus, with 629-630 for A, B, C, DRB1 and DQB1, roughly 520 for DQA1, 606 for DPA1, and some 450 for DPB1. Four to six DR-DQ haplotypes were handled as single units for association and clustering, since linkage in the cohort was strong. Across 398 genotyped donors of the cohort, an average of roughly 200,000 unique TCR beta nucleotide sequences per donor were sequenced, and roughly 20% of those sequences were non-productive. General findings and caveats noted by the study authors: Assigning TCR associations to individual alleles was difficult when HLA alleles, especially DR and DQ, strongly co-occurred. Compared with the roughly 670-donor mean, donors in an Asian-associated ancestry cluster had fewer N-insertions in productive TCRs, according to a later genetic analysis. A further reported finding was that TCR beta sequences accurately predicted the HLA-A and HLA-B alleles for most subjects in the first cohort. According to a later analysis, parvovirus B19, influenza, CMV and Epstein-Barr virus appeared linked to several top co-occurrence clusters. The sequencing pipeline was judged likely to have produced a cluster of highly shared sequence variants as a technical artifact. The study listed 150 to 200 TCR beta chains as associated with cytomegalovirus. Only TCR beta chains were sequenced in this cohort, and the absence of alpha or paired-chain data limited detectable features. In an earlier analysis of about 600 of the donors, most TCR beta V segments appeared in productive rearrangements about 90% or about 30% of the time, broadly matching IMGT annotations. The earlier analysis of fewer than 750 of the donors excluded fewer than 20 rarely observed V segments, including chromosome 9 orphons, because counts were too low. A few of the identified cytomegalovirus-associated TCR beta chains were confirmed in vitro to be specific for cytomegalovirus antigens. According to a later analysis, most CMV-associated TCR beta chains appeared to be HLA-restricted, and the HLA associations seemed to be driven largely by CMV exposure. The authors suggested that the approach could potentially be generalized to other disease states and immunological phenotypes. CMV serostatus was the only immune exposure information available for the cohort. At a false discovery rate of 0.05, a later analysis linked 15,000 to 20,000 TCR beta sequences to specific HLA alleles. The 87-base-pair reads could not distinguish some IMGT-functional V segments, including TRBV6-2 and TRBV6-3, so those segments were excluded. Because HLA typing was missing for some donors at each locus, association tests included only the typed subset. Presence/absence analyses assumed roughly uniform sequencing depth across donors, an assumption that may not hold. In a later analysis, the rate of TCR association differed among HLA loci, with DRB1 alleles having the most associated TCRs and HLA-C alleles having the fewest. An association between a missense DCLRE1C variant and V-gene and J-gene trimming of TCR beta chains was found in a later genetic analysis and replicated in an independent cohort. Most TCR sequences were seen in very few donors, while some public TCRs were found in many individuals. Compared with equally common non-associated chains, HLA-associated TCR beta chains in a later analysis were more clonally expanded and had lower generation probabilities. The classifier was reported to diagnose cytomegalovirus status with high specificity and sensitivity in both the original and validation cohorts. Correlated functional status among segregating V segments might reflect linkage disequilibrium, but an unknown experimental factor could not be ruled out.

Receptors were amplified or captured by the immunoSEQ multiplex PCR assay. For the multiplex PCR, a mixture combining 60 forward primers for TCR Vbeta segments and 13 reverse primers for TCR Jbeta segments was used. The CDR3 region of rearranged TCR beta genes was amplified from genomic DNA with a multiplex PCR assay. Amplified TCR beta libraries were sequenced as 87-base-pair reads on the Illumina HiSeq System. The paper's processing steps were these. A later analysis counted some 80 million unique TCR beta chains across the 700 or so repertoires, and roughly 11 million of these chains were shared by at least two donors. Raw reads were error-corrected and collapsed into unique sequences by a nearest-neighbor algorithm in which closely related sequences were merged to remove PCR and sequencing errors. To assign V, D and J gene segments, CDR3 sequences were aligned to IMGT reference sequences. For a sequence to be retained, at least a six-nucleotide match to both a V gene segment and a J gene segment was required. A rearrangement counted as productive if the CDR3 had no stop codons and remained in frame with V and J, and every other rearrangement counted as non-productive. CDR3 was defined according to IMGT convention as the region running from the second conserved V-encoded cysteine to the conserved J-encoded phenylalanine. The earlier analysis of about 620 of the donors excluded sequences that lacked an unambiguous match to a single V gene segment. In an earlier analysis of about 590 of the donors, a V segment was called functional when productive rearrangements were above 56.7%, and segregating when the standard deviation between donors exceeded 5%. A statistical classification framework was developed to diagnose cytomegalovirus status using the catalog of TCR beta chain sequences. In a later analysis, TCR nucleotide sequences were compared against IMGT/GENE-DB human TR gene sequences so that V and J genes could be assigned. The TCRdist pipeline was used in a later analysis to assign CDR3 sequences and most-parsimonious VDJ recombination scenarios. In a later analysis, each TCR beta chain was defined by its CDR3 amino acid sequence together with its V-gene family, and reads without a unique V-gene family were excluded. As a way to deal with suspected cross-contamination and a sequencing artifact, a later analysis dropped 450 to 700 nucleotide sequences that were highly shared and had low generation probability. In a later analysis, a clonal expansion index for each public chain was calculated from normalized within-repertoire ranks of inferred template counts. In a later analysis, generation probabilities were computed using a VDJ recombination model fitted to out-of-frame rearrangements, and the results were checked against IGoR. In a later analysis, TCR-TCR, TCR-HLA and TCR-CMV co-occurrence was scored with hypergeometric tests, and a repertoire-size bias correction was applied to TCR pairs. False discovery rates were estimated in a later analysis by permuting HLA or CMV assignments 20 times. A later analysis grouped co-occurring TCRs with DBSCAN, adding TCRdist sequence similarity when clustering within HLA-allele-positive subsets. Co-occurrence clustering excluded repertoires with fewer than 30,000 or more than 120,000 public chains, plus five with anomalous nucleotide sharing. TCRdb took this table from immuneACCESS and kept in-frame rearrangements with V and J called. Such tables lack part of the clones; where checked against another copy, unresolved V genes explain under half of the gap, and the rest is unexplained. V, J and clone size were drawn from that table, and D and trimming were deduced from the DNA. Within this sample are approximately 160,000 clones, with 80% of them counted one time only. Clones ranked in the top ten supply around 2% of the sample.

CDR1 SGHTA and CDR2 FQGNSA were looked up in the germline V gene. V is pruned by 5 bases and J by 5 bases, leaving 14 bases of the junction without a gene match. Including the terminal cysteine and phenylalanine, the CDR3 comprises 16 residues. Only the CDR3 DNA is retained, 48 bases long and in frame from the first base. This clone was seen more than once but under ten times. No cognate antigen has been identified for it. No base quality values were provided; no much bigger clone lies one nucleotide off. The cohort comprised under 700 healthy bone marrow donors. At the time of sampling, every cohort member was nominally healthy, though immune exposures that went unrecorded were likely present. CMV serostatus was positive for 250 to 300 and negative for about 55% of the 666 cohort members, and was not recorded for this donor. A peripheral blood sample was collected from each donor, and TCR beta sequencing was performed on peripheral blood mononuclear cells. The Qiagen DNeasy Blood Extraction Kit was used to extract genomic DNA from the blood cell samples.

In this chain, TRBV7-2 is recombined with TRBJ2-5; 7 middle bases align to TRBD1. The sample taken for sequencing was PBMCs. The sequence was collected from a human donor in good health. The DNA sequence is given as TGTGCCAGCAGCCAATACGGGGAAGGGGGCGGGGAGACCCAGTACTTC. Translated, this is CASSQYGEGGGETQYF.